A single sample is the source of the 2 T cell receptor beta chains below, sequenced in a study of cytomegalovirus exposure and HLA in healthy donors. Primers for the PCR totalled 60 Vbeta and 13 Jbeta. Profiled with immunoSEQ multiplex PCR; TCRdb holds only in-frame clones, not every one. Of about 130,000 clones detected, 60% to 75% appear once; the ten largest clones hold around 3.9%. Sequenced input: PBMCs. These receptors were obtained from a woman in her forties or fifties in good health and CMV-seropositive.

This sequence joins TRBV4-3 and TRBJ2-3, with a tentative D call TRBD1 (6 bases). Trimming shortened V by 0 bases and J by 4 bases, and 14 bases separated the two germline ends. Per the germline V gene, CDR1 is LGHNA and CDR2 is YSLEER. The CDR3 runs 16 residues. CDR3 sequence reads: CASSQDYRVFADTQYF. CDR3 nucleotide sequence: TGCGCCAGCAGCCAAGACTACAGGGTGTTCGCAGATACGCAGTATTTT.

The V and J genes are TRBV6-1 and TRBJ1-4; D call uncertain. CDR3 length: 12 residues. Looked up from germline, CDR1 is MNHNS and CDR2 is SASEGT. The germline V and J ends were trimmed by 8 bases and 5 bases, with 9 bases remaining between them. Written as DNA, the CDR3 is TGTGCCAGCGGTAGGGAGAATGAAAAACTGTTTTTT. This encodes CASGRENEKLFF.